The present T cell receptor beta chain was sequenced within a study of blood T cell repertoires in COVID-19. Study-wide background: Whether acute or convalescent, the COVID-19 samples came from the United States, Italy and Spain. From T cells, B-cell-depleted T cells, or PBMCs came the material, which was cDNA or gDNA.

Germline-derived CDR1 and CDR2 are LGHNT and FRNRAP. CDR3 length: 14 amino acids. After removal of 6 bases from V and 1 base from J, the junction contained 3 bases not matched to a gene. Original data processing: It was from reference gene primer amplification that nucleated cell counts were estimated. Assay used: immunoSEQ multiplex PCR; TCRdb lists only in-frame clones, some missing. The V and J calls and the clone size are those of that table, but D and trimming were determined from the DNA. The repertoire consists of over 55,000 clones, with more than 75% occurring once and the leading ten covering around 7.7%.

This chain links TRBV12-5 with TRBJ1-3, with 7 bases aligning to TRBD1. The origin of this receptor is a human donor with active COVID-19. The donor label of this sample is uncertain. The sample taken for sequencing was peripheral blood. CDR3 sequence (DNA): TGTGCTAGTGGGACAGGGTCTTCTGGAAACACCATATATTTT. Protein product: CASGTGSSGNTIYF.